This TCR beta chain comes out of a study of blood T cell repertoires in COVID-19. Across the study: Sites in the United States, Italy and Spain provided acute and convalescent COVID-19 samples. T cells, B-cell-depleted T cells, or PBMCs supplied cDNA or gDNA.

The authors' processing: Using reference gene primer amplification, nucleated cell counts were estimated. Measured with immunoSEQ multiplex PCR; TCRdb has only the in-frame clones, and not every one. V, J and clone size reflect that table, while D and trimming were determined from the DNA. The repertoire holds fewer than 200,000 clones, with about nine tenths as singletons. Germline CDR1 and CDR2: MDHEN and SYDVKM. This CDR3 has 15 residues. The J segment lost 7 bases and the V segment lost 6 bases, leaving 8 bases of the junction unmatched. While infection was still active, Seattle patients were enrolled and then followed longitudinally.

The genes are TRBV28 and TRBJ1-5; 11 bases are shared with TRBD1. Input material: peripheral blood. This TCR was recovered from a man aged 18 to 35 with COVID-19, enrolled during active disease. The CDR3 is CASSSRDRGKQPQHF. CDR3 DNA sequence: TGTGCCAGCAGCTCTCGGGACAGGGGGAAACAGCCCCAGCATTTT.